The present entry profiles one TCR beta chain with its context. What it recognizes is unknown. The assay was immunoSEQ multiplex PCR, and TCRdb's table has in-frame clones only and misses some. The table includes about 56,000 clones, approximately 89% detected once. This entry belongs to a study of T cell responses to AZD1222 COVID-19 vaccine. About the research overall: Pooling of second doses given at about 4 or about 12 weeks was done.

Study outcomes and limitations: Close to half of spike-specific TCRs reportedly recognize unmutated variant regions. There were repertoire samples only from the period after the peak T cell response. Donors, mostly white British, included more females; clonal diversity was possibly underestimated.

CDR1 and CDR2 (germline): MGHDK, SYGVNS. There are 14 residues in the CDR3. The trim removed 3 bases at V and 4 bases at J, leaving 1 base unmatched. The TCR sequence derives from an adult in good health. The material sequenced was peripheral blood, taken on day 0 of AZD1222 vaccination. The chain is built from TRBV25-1 and TRBJ2-1, with 9 bases lining up with TRBD2. The CDR3 DNA reads as TGTGCCAGCAGTGAGGCGGGAGGGTACAATGAGCAGTTCTTC. This gives the protein CASSEAGGYNEQFF.